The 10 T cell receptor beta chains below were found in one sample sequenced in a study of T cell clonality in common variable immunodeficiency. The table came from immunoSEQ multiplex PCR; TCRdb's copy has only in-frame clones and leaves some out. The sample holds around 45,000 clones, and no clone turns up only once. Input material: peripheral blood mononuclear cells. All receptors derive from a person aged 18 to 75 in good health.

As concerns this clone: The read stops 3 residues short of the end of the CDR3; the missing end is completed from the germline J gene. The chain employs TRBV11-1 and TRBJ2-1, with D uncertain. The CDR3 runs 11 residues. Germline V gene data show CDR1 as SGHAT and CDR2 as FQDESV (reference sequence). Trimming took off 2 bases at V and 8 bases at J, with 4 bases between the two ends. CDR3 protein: CASSLNYEQFF. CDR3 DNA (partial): TGTGCCAGCAGCTTAAACTATGAG.

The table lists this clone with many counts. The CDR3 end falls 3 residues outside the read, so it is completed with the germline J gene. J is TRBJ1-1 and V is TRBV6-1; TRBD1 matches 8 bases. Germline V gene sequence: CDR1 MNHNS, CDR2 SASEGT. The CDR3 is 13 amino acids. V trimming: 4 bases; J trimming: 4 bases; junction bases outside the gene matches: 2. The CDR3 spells CASSVTGVTEAFF. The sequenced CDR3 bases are TGTGCCAGCAGTGTGACAGGGGTCACTGAA.

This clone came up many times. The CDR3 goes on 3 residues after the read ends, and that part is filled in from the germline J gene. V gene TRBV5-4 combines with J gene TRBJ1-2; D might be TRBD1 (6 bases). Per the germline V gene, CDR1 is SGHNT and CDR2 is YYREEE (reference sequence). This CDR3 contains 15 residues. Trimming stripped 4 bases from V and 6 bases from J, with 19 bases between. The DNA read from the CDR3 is TGTGCCAGCAGCACCGTGACCCAGGGGCCCCATGGC. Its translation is CASSTVTQGPHG. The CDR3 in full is CASSTVTQGPHGYTF.

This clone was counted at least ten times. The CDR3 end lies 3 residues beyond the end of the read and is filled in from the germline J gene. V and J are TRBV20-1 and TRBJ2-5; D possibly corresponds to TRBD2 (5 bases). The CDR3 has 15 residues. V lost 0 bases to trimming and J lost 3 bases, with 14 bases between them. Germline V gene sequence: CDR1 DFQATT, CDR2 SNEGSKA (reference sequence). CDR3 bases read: TGCAGTGCTAGAGATTCGAGGGCCAGAGAAGAGACC. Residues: CSARDSRAREET. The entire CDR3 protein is CSARDSRAREETQYF.

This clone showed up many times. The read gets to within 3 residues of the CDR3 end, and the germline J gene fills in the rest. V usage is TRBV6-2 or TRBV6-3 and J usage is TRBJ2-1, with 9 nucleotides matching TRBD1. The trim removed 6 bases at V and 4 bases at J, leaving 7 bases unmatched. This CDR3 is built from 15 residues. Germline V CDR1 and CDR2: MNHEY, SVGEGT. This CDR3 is CASSPLGTGYNEQFF. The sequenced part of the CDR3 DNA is TGTGCCAGCAGCCCCCTAGGGACAGGGTACAATGAG.

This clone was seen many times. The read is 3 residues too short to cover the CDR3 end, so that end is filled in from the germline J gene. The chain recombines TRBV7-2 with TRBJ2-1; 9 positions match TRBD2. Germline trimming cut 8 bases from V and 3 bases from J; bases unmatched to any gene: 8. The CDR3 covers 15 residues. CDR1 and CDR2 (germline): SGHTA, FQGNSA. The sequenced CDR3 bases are TGTGCCAGCGGAAAAGCGGGAGGTCGCTACAATGAG. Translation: CASGKAGGRYNE. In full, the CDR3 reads CASGKAGGRYNEQFF.

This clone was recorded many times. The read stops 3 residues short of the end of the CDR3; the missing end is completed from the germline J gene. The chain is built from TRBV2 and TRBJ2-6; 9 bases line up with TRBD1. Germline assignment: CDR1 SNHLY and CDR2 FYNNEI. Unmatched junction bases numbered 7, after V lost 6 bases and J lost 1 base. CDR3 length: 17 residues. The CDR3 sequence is CASRDRDRVSGANVLTF. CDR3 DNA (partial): TGTGCCAGCAGAGACCGGGACAGGGTTTCTGGGGCCAACGTC.

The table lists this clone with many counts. The part of the CDR3 DNA that was read is TGCGCCAGCAGCGCCCAGTCTCCGGGGGGGGAAAAA. This gives the protein CASSAQSPGGEK. The full CDR3 is CASSAQSPGGEKLFF. The chain joins TRBV5-1 to TRBJ1-4; tentatively, D is TRBD1 (5 bases). The sequence runs out 3 residues before the end of the CDR3; the remainder is reconstructed from the germline J gene. The germline CDR1 and CDR2 sequences are SGHRS and YFSETQ. The germline V and J ends were trimmed by 4 bases and 8 bases, with 18 bases remaining between them. The CDR3 is 15 residues long. Drawing the rest from reference TRBV5-1 and TRBJ1-4, the complete variable domain is KAGVTQTPRYLIKTRGQQVTLSCSPISGHRSVSWYQQTPGQGLQFLFEYFSETQRNKGNFPGRFSGRQFSNSRSEMNVSTLELGDSALYLCASSAQSPGGEKLFFGSGTQLSVL.

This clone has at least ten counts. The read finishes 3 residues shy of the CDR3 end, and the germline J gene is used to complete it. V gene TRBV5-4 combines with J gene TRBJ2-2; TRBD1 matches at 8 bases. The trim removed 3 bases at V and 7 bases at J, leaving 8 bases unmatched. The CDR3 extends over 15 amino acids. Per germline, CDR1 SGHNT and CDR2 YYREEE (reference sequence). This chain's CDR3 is CASSSGQGMGGELFF. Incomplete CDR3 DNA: TGTGCCAGCAGCTCTGGACAGGGAATGGGCGGGGAG.

CDR3 sequence: CASSLVDGVNTEAFF. The sequenced part of the CDR3 DNA is TGTGCCAGCAGCTTAGTGGACGGGGTGAACACTGAA. The chain employs TRBV7-6 and TRBJ1-1; unclear D gene. With the read ending 3 residues before the CDR3 end, the germline J gene is used to fill in that end. The CDR3 has 15 amino acids. V was cut by 1 base and J by 0 bases, with 9 bases left in between. The germline gives CDR1 SGHVS, CDR2 FNYEAQ.